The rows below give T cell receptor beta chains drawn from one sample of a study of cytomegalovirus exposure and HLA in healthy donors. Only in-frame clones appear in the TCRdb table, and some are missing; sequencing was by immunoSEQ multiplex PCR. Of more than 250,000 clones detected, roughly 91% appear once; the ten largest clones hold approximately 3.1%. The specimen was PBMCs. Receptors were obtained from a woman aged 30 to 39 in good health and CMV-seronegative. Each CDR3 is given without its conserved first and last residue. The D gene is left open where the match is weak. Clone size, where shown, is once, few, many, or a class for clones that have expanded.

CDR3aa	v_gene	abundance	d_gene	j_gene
ASSGINEKLF	TRBV28	.	.	TRBJ1-4
ASSVSSGRGGELF	TRBV2	.	TRBD2	TRBJ2-2
ASSSRDPGHVFYEQY	TRBV28	.	.	TRBJ2-7
ASSYGADNEQF	TRBV6-5	.	.	TRBJ2-1
ASRTGISSTDTQY	TRBV5-1	.	.	TRBJ2-3
ASSYSRASGSNEQF	TRBV6-5	.	TRBD2	TRBJ2-1
ASSLVTGTGNGYT	TRBV5-1	.	TRBD1	TRBJ1-2
SVVVLGQGGFTEAF	TRBV29-1	.	TRBD1	TRBJ1-1
ASSGLEGEQY	TRBV2	few	.	TRBJ2-7
ASSPQGAGQPQH	TRBV19	once	TRBD1	TRBJ1-5
ASSLASDEQY	TRBV5-6	.	.	TRBJ2-7
ACWTGYGYT	TRBV19	few	TRBD1	TRBJ1-2
ASSLRDRGASGYT	TRBV7-8	.	TRBD1	TRBJ1-2
ASTLSMGQEQY	TRBV19	once	.	TRBJ2-7
ASSTGTYKKSEQY	TRBV13	.	.	TRBJ2-7
ASSLGRGQGEQY	TRBV7-2	once	TRBD1	TRBJ2-7
ASSLTTETQY	TRBV5-1	.	.	TRBJ2-5
ASIRTGSYGYT	TRBV28	.	TRBD1	TRBJ1-2
ASSYSAGGRTYEQY	TRBV6-5	few	TRBD1	TRBJ2-7
ASSYGRGRAQAF	TRBV6-6	.	TRBD1	TRBJ1-1
ASSTSGGTGSNTAGANVLT	TRBV4-3	.	.	TRBJ2-6
ASSLSAFYGYT	TRBV27	few	.	TRBJ1-2
ASSYGSETQY	TRBV6-5	.	.	TRBJ2-5
ASSQARDTQY	TRBV4-2	.	.	TRBJ2-3
ASSLDSPGGTDTQY	TRBV7-2	once	.	TRBJ2-3
ASRGFENTGELF	TRBV28	.	.	TRBJ2-2
ASSATPGTSGIETQY	TRBV9	.	TRBD2	TRBJ2-5
ASSEGLGGPTEAF	TRBV27	.	.	TRBJ1-1
ASSFRPSGKNTGELF	TRBV28	.	TRBD2	TRBJ2-2
ASSRQGAGDTQY	TRBV2	once	TRBD1	TRBJ2-3
ASSSLAARGNTQY	TRBV27	.	.	TRBJ2-3
SGGTGELF	TRBV29-1	.	.	TRBJ2-2
ASSLDGQLPSYEQY	TRBV5-8	.	.	TRBJ2-7
ASSQAGGFLSYEQY	TRBV4-1	once	TRBD1	TRBJ2-7
ASSLWDGGDPGQY	TRBV5-1	once	.	TRBJ2-7
ASSADRAEETQY	TRBV9	.	TRBD1	TRBJ2-5